The 32 T cell receptor beta chains below come from one sample, sequenced in a study of blood T cell repertoires in COVID-19. Profiling relied on immunoSEQ multiplex PCR, and the TCRdb table lists in-frame clones only, not all of them. The sample holds 170,000 or so clones, 80% to 85% seen once. The sequenced sample consisted of peripheral blood. These receptors were collected from a woman aged 40 to 50 with COVID-19, enrolled during active disease.

The chain has TRBV27 and TRBJ1-3; possible D gene TRBD1, 5 bases. The CDR3 covers 13 residues. Germline V gene sequence: CDR1 MNHEY, CDR2 SMNVEV (reference sequence). V was trimmed by 7 bases and J by 0 bases, leaving 7 bases between them. The CDR3 nucleotides are TGTGCCAGCATGGGGCTCTCTGGAAACACCATATATTTT. Protein sequence: CASMGLSGNTIYF.

V gene TRBV9 combines with J gene TRBJ1-2; the match to TRBD1 covers 8 bases. The CDR3 spans 15 residues. V shed 2 bases, J shed 8 bases, and the junction held 11 bases outside the gene matches. The germline V gene has CDR1 SGDLS and CDR2 YYNGEE. This chain's CDR3 is CASSVPPGTGNGYTF. The CDR3 region has the DNA TGTGCCAGCAGCGTCCCTCCCGGGACAGGAAACGGCTACACCTTC.

This rearrangement joins TRBV7-9 to TRBJ1-1, with 8 bases that match TRBD1. J gave up 11 bases and V 6 bases, and 8 bases lay outside the gene matches. The CDR3 totals 12 residues. CDR1 is SEHNR and CDR2 is FQNEAQ in the germline V gene (reference sequence). The CDR3 DNA reads TGTGCCAGCAGTTACCAGGGGGCGGGTGCTTTCTTT. Translated: CASSYQGAGAFF.

V and J are TRBV9 and TRBJ2-7; TRBD2 matches 12 bases. The CDR3 is 15 amino acids. The trim removed 0 bases at V and 6 bases at J, leaving 4 bases unmatched. The V gene's germline CDR1 is SGDLS and CDR2 YYNGEE. CDR3 loop: CASSVVTSGSGEQYF. CDR3 nucleotides: TGTGCCAGCAGCGTAGTGACTAGCGGGAGTGGCGAGCAGTACTTC.

The chain links TRBV9 to TRBJ1-2; 7 nucleotides match TRBD1. CDR3 length: 19 residues. Germline CDR1 reads SGDLS; CDR2 reads YYNGEE. V lost 1 base and J lost 0; bases outside the gene matches: 15. For the CDR3, the DNA is TGTGCCAGCAGCGTATCCCCATTGGGGGGACAGATGTCTAACTATGGCTACACCTTC. Translated: CASSVSPLGGQMSNYGYTF.

The chain employs TRBV6-5 and TRBJ2-1, with 7 nucleotides matching TRBD2. Germline CDR1 and CDR2: MNHEY and SVGAGI. This CDR3 has 15 amino acids. V shed 4 bases and J 4 bases; nucleotides not matched to a gene: 7. CDR3 nucleotide sequence: TGTGCCAGCAGTTTATTAGCTAGCGGTTACAATGAGCAGTTCTTC. This codes for CASSLLASGYNEQFF.

This clone was seen a single time. The rearrangement joins TRBV27 to TRBJ1-4; 7 bases fit TRBD1. With V trimmed by 7 bases and J by 5 bases, 10 bases remained unmatched. Germline V CDR1 and CDR2: MNHEY, SMNVEV (reference sequence). This CDR3 region has 15 residues. Written as DNA, the CDR3 is TGTGCCAGCACCCTACAGGGACAGCAAAATGAAAAACTGTTTTTT. Encoded protein: CASTLQGQQNEKLFF. The full variable domain, in which reference TRBV27 and TRBJ1-4 provide the parts outside the CDR3, is EAQVTQNPRYLITVTGKKLTVTCSQNMNHEYMSWYRQDPGLGLRQIYYSMNVEVTDKGDVPEGYKVSRKEKRNFPLILESPSPNQTSLYFCASTLQGQQNEKLFFGSGTQLSVL.

This chain joins TRBV11-2 and TRBJ1-1; D is uncertain. The CDR3 loop spans 13 amino acids. The V gene's germline CDR1 is SGHAT and CDR2 FQNNGV. The V gene lost 0 bases and the J gene lost 1 base, with 3 bases spanning the gap. The CDR3 DNA reads TGTGCCAGCAGCTTAGACAGGAACACTGAAGCTTTCTTT. Translated, it gives CASSLDRNTEAFF. Full variable domain (missing parts from reference TRBV11-2 and TRBJ1-1): EAGVAQSPRYKIIEKRQSVAFWCNPISGHATLYWYQQILGQGPKLLIQFQNNGVVDDSQLPKDRFSAERLKGVDSTLKIQPAKLEDSAVYLCASSLDRNTEAFFGQGTRLTVV.

The V call is TRBV10-2, the J call TRBJ2-7, with D unresolved. The CDR3 consists of 11 residues. Germline loops: CDR1 WSHSY, CDR2 SAAADI. Trimming took off 10 bases at V and 0 bases at J, with 7 bases between the two ends. This chain's CDR3 is CATTSSYEQYF. The CDR3 bases are TGCGCCACAACCAGCTCCTACGAGCAGTACTTC.

This chain links TRBV6-5 with TRBJ1-5, with D unresolved. The V end was cut by 7 bases, the J end by 2 bases, with 12 bases between. CDR3 length: 14 residues. Germline V lookup: CDR1 MNHEY, CDR2 SVGAGI. CDR3: CASNSGRGNQPQHF. CDR3 in DNA: TGTGCCAGCAACTCAGGCCGCGGCAATCAGCCCCAGCATTTT.

V is TRBV28 and J is TRBJ1-4, with D uncertain. V was shortened by 4 bases and J by 8 bases, with 14 bases between the two germline ends. Germline CDR1 reads MDHEN; CDR2 reads SYDVKM. The CDR3 spans 14 residues. The CDR3 bases are TGTGCCAGCAGTTCTGTGCAGGTCGCGGAAAAACTGTTTTTT. Amino acid sequence: CASSSVQVAEKLFF. Combining the CDR3 with reference TRBV28 and TRBJ1-4 gives the whole variable domain DVKVTQSSRYLVKRTGEKVFLECVQDMDHENMFWYRQDPGLGLRLIYFSYDVKMKEKGDIPEGYSVSREKKERFSLILESASTNQTSMYLCASSSVQVAEKLFFGSGTQLSVL.

This sequence joins TRBV5-3 and TRBJ1-2; the D gene is possibly TRBD1 (6 bases). Being an ORF, TRBV5-3 has a function that is uncertain. This CDR3 region has 13 residues. The V end was cut by 4 bases, the J end by 8 bases, with 15 bases between. CDR3 protein: CARSPRGAGGYTF. The CDR3 nucleotides read TGTGCCAGAAGCCCGCGGGGGGCAGGGGGCTACACCTTC.

This clone showed up just a few times. V gene TRBV12-3 or TRBV12-4 combines with J gene TRBJ2-7; possible D gene TRBD1, 5 bases. CDR3 length equals 11 residues. V lost 6 bases to trimming and J lost 8 bases, with 11 bases between them. The CDR3 DNA is TGTGCCAGCAGCGACAGTACGCAGCAGTACTTC. This sequence encodes CASSDSTQQYF.

This clone occurred a few times. The chain links TRBV3-1 (or the pseudogene TRBV3-2) to TRBJ1-4, with a weak D call TRBD1 (6 bases). V lost 0 bases, J lost 8 bases, and 13 bases lay in between. This CDR3 contains 15 residues. Germline loops: CDR1 LGHDT, CDR2 YNNKEL (reference sequence). The CDR3 loop reads CASSQDLGGDEKLFF. In nucleotides, the CDR3 is TGTGCCAGCAGCCAAGATTTAGGGGGGGACGAAAAACTGTTTTTT.

This rearrangement joins TRBV7-9 to TRBJ2-7, with TRBD1 as a possible D gene (5 bases). Trimming took off 5 bases at V and 3 bases at J, with 20 bases between the two ends. Germline V gene lookup returns CDR1 SEHNR and CDR2 FQNEAQ (reference sequence). CDR3 length equals 16 residues. The CDR3 nucleotides read TGTGCCAGCAGCCGTGACAGCCCATGGCAAGTCTACGAGCAGTACTTC. This encodes CASSRDSPWQVYEQYF.

The V and J genes are TRBV7-3 and TRBJ2-1, with TRBD2 matching over 9 bases. This CDR3 is 17 amino acids long. The germline V gene has CDR1 SGHTA and CDR2 FQGTGA. V was clipped by 5 bases and J by 6 bases; unmatched bases: 14. The CDR3 sequence is CASSHYESGRYFNEQFF. The CDR3 DNA reads TGTGCCAGCAGCCATTATGAGAGCGGGAGGTACTTCAATGAGCAGTTCTTC.

The chain couples TRBV20-1 to TRBJ1-5; tentative D call: TRBD1 (5 bases). The CDR3 is 15 amino acids. Germline CDR1 DFQATT, CDR2 SNEGSKA (reference sequence). V lost 3 bases and J 6 bases, leaving 18 bases between the germline ends. CDR3 region: CSASLTVDGIQPQHF. CDR3 coding DNA: TGCAGTGCTAGTCTGACAGTTGATGGGATTCAGCCCCAGCATTTT.

This chain links TRBV6-5 with TRBJ1-1, with 8 bases aligning to TRBD1. In germline, CDR1 is MNHEY, CDR2 SVGAGI. Trimming took 6 bases from V and 10 from J; bases not matched to a gene: 7. CDR3 length: 12 amino acids. The CDR3 bases are TGTGCCAGCAGCGGACAGGGCCGTGTAGCTTTCTTT. Its protein is CASSGQGRVAFF.

The gene calls are TRBV15 and TRBJ1-2, with 7 positions matching TRBD1. With 4 bases clipped from V and 4 bases from J, the junction kept 6 bases outside the gene matches. Looked up from germline, CDR1 is LNHNV and CDR2 is YYDKDF (reference sequence). This CDR3 spans 14 amino acids. The CDR3 loop reads CATSTTGAGYGYTF. DNA for the CDR3: TGTGCCACCAGCACCACAGGGGCCGGCTATGGCTACACCTTC.

The count of this clone is one. The rearrangement uses TRBV25-1 and TRBJ1-2; TRBD1 agrees at 8 bases. The V gene end was trimmed by 2 bases and the J gene end by 3 bases; junction bases not matched to a gene: 5. This CDR3 spans 15 amino acids. The germline gives CDR1 MGHDK, CDR2 SYGVNS. The CDR3 loop reads CASSEPGTGDYGYTF. The DNA for the CDR3 is TGTGCCAGCAGTGAACCCGGGACAGGCGACTATGGCTACACCTTC.

Regarding this clone: The identical CDR3 is also encoded by other nucleotide sequences in the sample. The chain recombines TRBV3-1 (or the pseudogene TRBV3-2) with TRBJ2-3; D possibly corresponds to TRBD2 (5 bases). V was trimmed by 0 bases and J by 0 bases, leaving 13 bases between them. This CDR3 region has 17 residues. The germline V gene encodes CDR1 LGHDT and CDR2 YNNKEL (reference sequence). The chain's CDR3 is CASSQDRTGSSTDTQYF. The CDR3, as DNA: TGTGCCAGCAGCCAAGATCGTACGGGATCCAGCACAGATACGCAGTATTTT.

In this sample, this clone turned up once. The chain links TRBV9 to TRBJ2-2; no reliable D call. CDR1 is SGDLS and CDR2 is YYNGEE in the germline V gene. The CDR3 runs to 12 residues. Deletions cut 0 bases from V and 8 bases from J, with 5 bases between. The CDR3 sequence is CASSVVYGELFF. The CDR3 DNA reads TGTGCCAGCAGCGTAGTCTATGGGGAGCTGTTTTTT.

The V and J genes are TRBV4-1 and TRBJ1-6; D not certain. CDR3 length: 15 amino acids. Germline CDR1 and CDR2: MGHRA and YSYEKL. V lost 4 bases and J 8 bases, leaving 15 bases between the germline ends. The CDR3 region has the DNA TGCGCCAGCAGCCGGACTGAAGGCTCGGATTCACCCCTCCACTTT. Its protein product is CASSRTEGSDSPLHF.

This rearrangement joins TRBV5-1 to TRBJ2-7; 7 positions match TRBD2. The CDR3 has 16 residues. From germline, CDR1 is SGHRS and CDR2 YFSETQ. Trimming took 4 bases from V and 6 from J; bases not matched to a gene: 16. DNA of the CDR3: TGCGCCAGCAGCCCTGAGGGCGGGGGAGGATCGCTCGAGCAGTACTTC. This translates into CASSPEGGGGSLEQYF. Drawing the rest from reference TRBV5-1 and TRBJ2-7, the complete variable domain is KAGVTQTPRYLIKTRGQQVTLSCSPISGHRSVSWYQQTPGQGLQFLFEYFSETQRNKGNFPGRFSGRQFSNSRSEMNVSTLELGDSALYLCASSPEGGGGSLEQYFGPGTRLTVT.

The chain has TRBV27 and TRBJ1-2; D is undetermined. Germline V CDR1 and CDR2: MNHEY, SMNVEV (reference sequence). V was pared by 4 bases and J by 7 bases, with 22 bases between. The CDR3 is 16 residues long. The CDR3 DNA reads as TGTGCCAGCAGTTCCCGCGGCAGCGGTATCTCGTTTGGCTACACCTTC. This gives the protein CASSSRGSGISFGYTF.

The chain uses TRBV19 and TRBJ2-1; weak D call: TRBD2 (6 bases). The V and J ends lost 5 bases and 0 bases respectively, with 14 bases between them. There are 16 residues in the CDR3. Germline V gene data show CDR1 as LNHDA and CDR2 as SQIVND (reference sequence). The CDR3 DNA follows: TGTGCCAGTAGTTTCTCGGGAGCGGTCTCCTACAATGAGCAGTTCTTC. This gives the protein CASSFSGAVSYNEQFF.

The J gene is TRBJ1-5, the V gene TRBV7-8; 7 bases match TRBD1. This CDR3 region has 18 residues. The V and J ends lost 6 bases and 0 bases, in that order; junction bases with no gene match: 14. Germline V lookup: CDR1 SGHVS, CDR2 FQNEAQ. CDR3 loop: CASSSRGTAAYSNQPQHF. The CDR3 DNA follows: TGTGCCAGCAGTTCGAGAGGGACAGCAGCTTATAGCAATCAGCCCCAGCATTTT.

The table lists this clone with a few counts. The chain employs TRBV29-1 and TRBJ1-2, with 8 bases lining up with TRBD1. The trim removed 3 bases at V and 5 bases at J, leaving 14 bases unmatched. In germline, CDR1 is SQVTM, CDR2 ANQGSEA. The CDR3 runs to 16 residues. Written as DNA, the CDR3 is TGCAGCGTTGAGGTCGCGTTTACAGGGGGAGAATATGGCTACACCTTC. It yields the protein CSVEVAFTGGEYGYTF.

V gene TRBV6-5 combines with J gene TRBJ2-1; TRBD2 matches 8 bases. The CDR3 consists of 15 residues. V was clipped by 0 bases and J by 12 bases; unmatched bases: 10. Germline values: CDR1 MNHEY, CDR2 SVGAGI. As DNA, the CDR3 is TGTGCCAGCAGTTACTCCTTCCCCCAACGGGGGGGGCAGTTCTTC. Residues: CASSYSFPQRGGQFF.

The J gene is TRBJ2-1, the V gene TRBV4-2; 9 positions agree with TRBD2. From germline, CDR1 is LGHNA and CDR2 YNFKEQ. V lost 0 bases to trimming and J lost 8 bases; unmatched junction nucleotides: 8. The CDR3 contains 16 residues. The CDR3 spells CASSQDKASGAHEQFF. CDR3 sequence (DNA): TGTGCCAGCAGCCAAGATAAGGCTAGCGGGGCCCATGAGCAGTTCTTC.

The CDR3 loop reads CASRDRGLSTEAFF. As DNA, the CDR3 is TGTGCCAGCAGGGACAGGGGGTTGAGCACTGAAGCTTTCTTT. This chain uses TRBV2 with TRBJ1-1, with TRBD1 identical over 10 bases. V lost 6 bases, J lost 4 bases, and 5 bases stayed unmatched. CDR1 is SNHLY and CDR2 is FYNNEI in the germline V gene. The CDR3 has 14 amino acids.

The chain uses TRBV19 and TRBJ2-4, with TRBD1 as a possible D gene (5 bases). CDR3 length: 19 amino acids. V was pared by 0 bases and J by 0 bases, with 18 bases between. Germline V lookup: CDR1 LNHDA, CDR2 SQIVND (reference sequence). Written as DNA, the CDR3 is TGTGCCAGTAGTATAGATCAAATAGACAGACCCCTAGCCAAAAACATTCAGTACTTC. It translates to CASSIDQIDRPLAKNIQYF.